The entry below describes one T cell receptor (beta chain). This sample was included in a study of blood T cell repertoires in COVID-19. TCRdb's table, derived via immunoSEQ multiplex PCR, lists solely in-frame clones and lacks some. This sample has about 170,000 clones, with around four fifths found just once. Sequencing was performed on peripheral blood. The TCR originated in a woman older than 75 with active or convalescent COVID-19.

The CDR3 region has the DNA TGTGCCAGCAGTACTATCCAAAAACCGCCCCTCCACTTT. Translating gives CASSTIQKPPLHF. V is TRBV11-3 and J is TRBJ1-6; D not certain. The CDR3 runs 13 residues. The germline gives CDR1 SGHNT, CDR2 YENEEA. Between the trimmed V and J ends, which lost 6 bases and 13 bases, there was a span of 16 bases.